The 24 T cell receptor beta chains in this list originate from one sample, sequenced in a study of T cells in Graves' hyperthyroidism and ophthalmopathy. RNA transcripts served as the template for amplifying TCR beta CDR3 regions. The TCR CDR3 was amplified in a first-round RT-PCR using the HTBI primer set. TCRdb reanalysed the multiplex PCR reads using MiXCR and keeps one entry per CDR3 protein. This table has 600,000 or so distinct CDR3 sequences, roughly 15% appearing once. What was sequenced was blood. The receptors were sampled from a woman between 45 and 65 years old with Graves' ophthalmopathy.

This clonotype was counted many times. The chain employs TRBV20-1 and TRBJ2-7, with TRBD2 matching 7 bases. The CDR3 has 14 amino acids. The germline gives CDR1 DFQATT, CDR2 SNEGSKA (reference sequence). J gave up 4 bases and V 1 base, and 7 bases lay outside the gene matches. CDR3 bases: TGCAGTGCTAGAGGCCCGGGACTAACTTACGAGCAGTACTTC. It specifies CSARGPGLTYEQYF.

This chain connects TRBV28 to TRBJ2-2, with 7 bases matching TRBD1. This CDR3 is built from 14 residues. Losses at the gene ends were 8 bases for V and 1 base for J; bases not matched to a gene: 4. CDR1 is MDHEN and CDR2 is SYDVKM in the germline V gene. The CDR3 DNA is TGTGCCAGCGGATACAGGGGGAACACCGGGGAGCTGTTTTTT. This encodes CASGYRGNTGELFF.

This clonotype was recorded a few times. J is TRBJ2-3 and V is TRBV7-2, with TRBD2 matching over 7 bases. Germline assignment: CDR1 SGHTA and CDR2 FQGNSA. This CDR3 spans 16 amino acids. Trimming at V came to 2 bases and at J to 1 base, leaving 6 bases not matched to a gene. CDR3 loop: CASSLYRGGGTDTQYF. The CDR3 coding sequence is TGTGCCAGCAGCTTATACCGGGGAGGGGGCACAGATACGCAGTATTTT.

V and J are TRBV10-3 and TRBJ1-5, with D perhaps matching TRBD1 (6 bases). There are 14 residues in the CDR3. Per the germline V gene, CDR1 is ENHRY and CDR2 is SYGVKD. Trimming stripped 4 bases from V and 6 bases from J, with 13 bases between. DNA for the CDR3: TGTGCCATCAGTGGGGCAGGGGACGGTCAGCCCCAGCATTTT. It codes for CAISGAGDGQPQHF.

The chain employs TRBV6-2 or TRBV6-3 and TRBJ2-7, with 8 bases matching TRBD2. V dropped 0 bases and J dropped 2; count of bases not matched to a gene: 18. The CDR3 covers 20 residues. Germline loops: CDR1 MNHEY, CDR2 SVGEGT. CDR3 in DNA: TGTGCCAGCAGTTACTCGAAACACCTGACTCCGGGACTAGTCCCCTACGAGCAGTACTTC. It encodes CASSYSKHLTPGLVPYEQYF.

This clonotype was detected ten times or more. The rearrangement links TRBV18 to TRBJ1-1; D unclear. V was trimmed by 2 bases and J by 0 bases, leaving 10 bases between them. The CDR3 has 15 amino acids. Per the germline V gene, CDR1 is KGHSH and CDR2 is LQKENI. As DNA, the CDR3 is TGTGCCAGCTCACCAACGGGAACCCTGAACACTGAAGCTTTCTTT. It specifies CASSPTGTLNTEAFF.

This clonotype was found a few times. This rearrangement joins TRBV6-5 to TRBJ2-7; maybe TRBD2 (5 bases). Trimming pared 6 bases from V and 3 bases from J, leaving 12 bases between. The CDR3 runs 13 residues. The germline V gene has CDR1 MNHEY and CDR2 SVGAGI. This CDR3 is CASRTGYLYEQYF. CDR3 coding DNA: TGTGCCAGCAGAACGGGATATCTCTACGAGCAGTACTTC.

This clonotype was observed at least ten times. The chain carries TRBV6-1 and TRBJ2-7; TRBD2 agrees at 11 bases. The CDR3 loop spans 18 amino acids. Germline V gene lookup returns CDR1 MNHNS and CDR2 SASEGT. With V trimmed by 5 bases and J by 5 bases, 17 bases remained unmatched. The CDR3 region has the DNA TGTGCCAGCAGTCCCTGGGCTAGCGGGAGGTTCGGAAACCACGAGCAGTACTTC. The encoded protein is CASSPWASGRFGNHEQYF.

The J gene is TRBJ1-5, the V gene TRBV6-9, with D possibly being TRBD1 (6 bases). V was shortened by 5 bases and J by 6 bases, with 11 bases between the two germline ends. Per the germline V gene, CDR1 is MNHGY and CDR2 is SVAAGI. The CDR3 extends over 13 amino acids. The CDR3 DNA sequence: TGTGCCAGCAGTGTATTCAGGGGTCAGCCCCAGCATTTT. The encoded protein is CASSVFRGQPQHF.

This clonotype was seen only a few times. V is TRBV7-2 and J is TRBJ2-5, with D possibly being TRBD2 (5 bases). The CDR3 contains 13 residues. Trimming left V 6 bases short and J 4 bases short, with 12 bases between. Germline V gives CDR1 SGHTA, CDR2 FQGNSA. CDR3 nucleotides: TGTGCCAGCAGGCGGCTAGCCGCAGAGACCCAGTACTTC. This encodes CASRRLAAETQYF.

The chain uses TRBV5-4 and TRBJ2-5, with D maybe TRBD2 (6 bases). The length of the CDR3 is 14 residues. CDR1 SGHNT and CDR2 YYREEE come from the germline V gene (reference sequence). The V and J ends lost 5 bases and 1 base respectively, with 12 bases between them. The CDR3 sequence: CASRAGLFQETQYF. The CDR3 coding sequence is TGTGCCAGCAGGGCGGGACTCTTCCAAGAGACCCAGTACTTC.

The V and J genes are TRBV3-1 and TRBJ1-2; unclear D gene. Trimming pared 0 bases from V and 7 bases from J, leaving 9 bases between. Germline assignment: CDR1 LGHDT and CDR2 YNNKEL (reference sequence). There are 13 residues in the CDR3. CDR3 in DNA: TGTGCCAGCAGCCAAGAAAGTTTCGGTGGCTACACCTTC. Amino acids: CASSQESFGGYTF.

This sequence joins TRBV19 and TRBJ1-6; D may be TRBD1 (6 bases). The V end lost 2 bases, the J end lost 4 bases, and 12 bases lay between the germline ends. This CDR3 spans 16 amino acids. Germline V gene data show CDR1 as LNHDA and CDR2 as SQIVND (reference sequence). CDR3 residues: CASSIQGKVYNSPLHF. As DNA, the CDR3 is TGTGCCAGTAGTATACAGGGGAAGGTTTATAATTCACCCCTCCACTTT.

Worth noting for this clonotype: A much larger clonotype is one base distant, so this may be a read error. V gene TRBV6-4 combines with J gene TRBJ1-1; 9 bases are a match to TRBD1. The trim removed 6 bases at V and 3 bases at J, leaving 5 bases unmatched. Germline CDR1 is MRHNA and CDR2 is SNTAGT. The CDR3 is 14 amino acids. The CDR3, as DNA: TGTGCCAGCAGCCGGACAGGGGAGGACACTGAAGCTTTCTTT. Protein sequence: CASSRTGEDTEAFF.

This clonotype has a count of ten or more. CDR3 nucleotides: TGTGCCAGCTCACCAGGGGGCACGGATGCTGGAAACACCATATATTTT. Amino acids: CASSPGGTDAGNTIYF. The V call is TRBV18, the J call TRBJ1-3, with D perhaps TRBD1 (6 bases). CDR3 length: 16 residues. Germline V gene lookup returns CDR1 KGHSH and CDR2 LQKENI. Trimming stripped 2 bases from V and 2 bases from J, with 13 bases between. The entire variable domain, with the rest obtained from reference TRBV18 and TRBJ1-3, is as follows: NAGVMQNPRHLVRRRGQEARLRCSPMKGHSHVYWYRQLPEEGLKFMVYLQKENIIDESGMPKERFSAEFPKEGPSILRIQQVVRGDSAAYFCASSPGGTDAGNTIYFGEGSWLTVV.

This clonotype was detected a few times. The germline gene is not matched at one end of the junction; a read error may be the cause. The chain's CDR3 is CSVRLATEQYF. CDR3 in DNA: TGCAGTGTTAGACTAGCGACCGAGCAGTACTTC. V and J are TRBV20-1 and TRBJ2-7; 8 bases map to TRBD2. From germline, CDR1 is DFQATT and CDR2 SNEGSKA (reference sequence). The CDR3 sequence is 11 residues long.

This clonotype was found many times. V gene TRBV14 combines with J gene TRBJ1-1; D uncertain. CDR1 is SGHDN and CDR2 is FVKESK in the germline V gene. Trimming pared 4 bases from V and 1 base from J, leaving 7 bases between. CDR3 length: 13 amino acids. CDR3 nucleotides: TGTGCCAGCAGCCGATTTGCGAACACTGAAGCTTTCTTT. Translating it yields CASSRFANTEAFF.

Ten or more counts support this clonotype. The V and J genes are TRBV11-2 and TRBJ2-7; D might be TRBD1 (5 bases). In germline, CDR1 is SGHAT, CDR2 FQNNGV. The CDR3 length is 15 residues. V was trimmed by 2 bases and J by 0 bases, leaving 11 bases between them. The CDR3 DNA is TGTGCCAGCAGCTTAAGGGGCCGGAGCTCCTACGAGCAGTACTTC. It specifies CASSLRGRSSYEQYF. The complete variable domain, with remaining parts taken from reference TRBV11-2 and TRBJ2-7, reads EAGVAQSPRYKIIEKRQSVAFWCNPISGHATLYWYQQILGQGPKLLIQFQNNGVVDDSQLPKDRFSAERLKGVDSTLKIQPAKLEDSAVYLCASSLRGRSSYEQYFGPGTRLTVT.

This clonotype has a handful of counts. The rearrangement links TRBV7-2 to TRBJ1-2; 8 bases are shared with TRBD1. Germline V gene lookup returns CDR1 SGHTA and CDR2 FQGNSA. V gave up 4 bases and J gave up 1 base; unmatched junction bases: 8. The CDR3 has 16 residues. The chain's CDR3 is CASSSRRGLGNYGYTF. The CDR3 bases are TGTGCCAGCAGCTCCCGCAGGGGGCTGGGTAACTATGGCTACACCTTC.

This clonotype was picked up many times. V usage is TRBV29-1 and J usage is TRBJ2-5; maybe TRBD2 (6 bases). Germline CDR1 SQVTM, CDR2 ANQGSEA. The CDR3 spans 14 residues. V was clipped by 4 bases and J by 4 bases, with 16 bases between them. In DNA, the CDR3 is TGCAGCGTTGTTCGGGGAGGAGGACGAGAGACCCAGTACTTC. Protein sequence: CSVVRGGGRETQYF.

This clonotype turned up a few times. The rearrangement links TRBV6-1 to TRBJ2-2, with TRBD2 matching 14 bases. The germline V gene has CDR1 MNHNS and CDR2 SASEGT. CDR3 size: 17 residues. Germline trimming cut 2 bases from V and 4 bases from J; bases unmatched to any gene: 3. The CDR3 DNA reads as TGTGCCAGCAGTGAATCGGGACTAGCGGGAGTCACCGGGGAGCTGTTTTTT. Its translation: CASSESGLAGVTGELFF.

Written as DNA, the CDR3 is TGTGCCAGCACTACACTAGCGGGAAACTACAATGAGCAGTTCTTC. This translates into CASTTLAGNYNEQFF. This chain joins TRBV27 and TRBJ2-1; 10 bases are a match to TRBD2. V lost 7 bases and J lost 3; bases outside the gene matches: 6. There are 15 residues in the CDR3. Per germline, CDR1 MNHEY and CDR2 SMNVEV (reference sequence).

This clonotype showed up just a few times. The gene calls are TRBV12-3 or TRBV12-4 and TRBJ2-7; 10 nucleotides agree with TRBD2. The CDR3 length is 19 residues. With 3 bases clipped from V and 1 base from J, the junction kept 15 bases outside the gene matches. The DNA for the CDR3 is TGTGCCAGCAGTTTTTTAGCTAGCGGGAGTGGTTCGCATTCCTACGAGCAGTACTTC. Translation gives CASSFLASGSGSHSYEQYF.

The V and J genes are TRBV14 and TRBJ1-1; D gene uncertain. This CDR3 comprises 16 residues. V was shortened by 0 bases and J by 0 bases, with 11 bases between the two germline ends. The V gene's germline CDR1 is SGHDN and CDR2 FVKESK. Here the CDR3 reads CASSQDLGRMNTEAFF. The CDR3 coding sequence is TGTGCCAGCAGCCAAGATCTCGGGCGGATGAACACTGAAGCTTTCTTT.